One and the same sample provided the 15 T cell receptor beta chains below, sequenced in a study of cytomegalovirus exposure and HLA in healthy donors. Both 60 Vbeta primers and 13 Jbeta primers went into the PCR. Assay: immunoSEQ multiplex PCR; the TCRdb copy retains only in-frame clones and omits some. The data show approximately 97,000 clones, 70% to 80% seen once. The sequenced sample consisted of PBMCs. The source is a male donor in good health and CMV-seropositive.

The V gene is TRBV28, the J gene TRBJ2-7; D is possibly TRBD2 (7 bases). Germline CDR1 MDHEN, CDR2 SYDVKM. Trimming pared 6 bases from V and 5 bases from J, leaving 20 bases between. This CDR3 region has 15 residues. In DNA form, the CDR3 reads TGTGCCAGCAGCCCCGAGGGGGGGGTTTGGCACGAGCAGTACTTC. It yields the protein CASSPEGGVWHEQYF.

The rearrangement uses TRBV4-1 and TRBJ2-3, with 7 bases matching TRBD1. The length of the CDR3 is 15 residues. Germline loops: CDR1 MGHRA, CDR2 YSYEKL. The trim removed 3 bases at V and 3 bases at J, leaving 6 bases unmatched. The CDR3 DNA reads as TGCGCCAGCAGCCATAGGACAGGCAGGACAGATACGCAGTATTTT. Translation gives CASSHRTGRTDTQYF.

This chain connects TRBV6-5 to TRBJ2-7; TRBD2 aligns across 11 bases. Germline CDR1 and CDR2: MNHEY and SVGAGI. The CDR3 sequence is 15 residues long. With 4 bases clipped from V and 4 bases from J, the junction kept 6 bases outside the gene matches. CDR3 nucleotide sequence: TGTGCCAGCAGTTCTCTAGCGGGGGGCAAATACGAGCAGTACTTC. This translates into CASSSLAGGKYEQYF.

The J gene is TRBJ2-5, the V gene TRBV27; 7 bases agree with TRBD1. Losses at the gene ends were 5 bases for V and 3 bases for J; bases not matched to a gene: 6. The CDR3 loop spans 14 amino acids. Germline V gene sequence: CDR1 MNHEY, CDR2 SMNVEV (reference sequence). The CDR3 DNA follows: TGTGCCAGCAGTACAGGACAGGCGGAAGAGACCCAGTACTTC. Translation gives CASSTGQAEETQYF.

The chain combines TRBV2 with TRBJ2-7; the D is unclear. CDR1 and CDR2 from the germline V gene are SNHLY and FYNNEI. This CDR3 spans 11 amino acids. Trimming pared 7 bases from V and 4 bases from J, leaving 8 bases between. CDR3 region: CASTSRYEQYF. The CDR3 DNA reads as TGTGCCAGCACCTCTAGATACGAGCAGTACTTC.

The gene calls are TRBV4-1 and TRBJ2-2, with a tentative D call TRBD2 (5 bases). This CDR3 is 17 amino acids long. The germline V gene has CDR1 MGHRA and CDR2 YSYEKL. The V and J ends lost 0 bases and 1 base respectively, with 12 bases between them. The DNA of the CDR3 is TGCGCCAGCAGCCAAGATGAGGGAGTCCTGAACACCGGGGAGCTGTTTTTT. Translating it yields CASSQDEGVLNTGELFF.

This clone was seen only a few times. V gene TRBV27 combines with J gene TRBJ2-1, with a weak D call TRBD2 (5 bases). The CDR3 runs to 16 residues. V lost 3 bases, J lost 6 bases, and 18 bases lay in between. Germline loops: CDR1 MNHEY, CDR2 SMNVEV (reference sequence). CDR3 nucleotide sequence: TGTGCCAGCAGTTTTATCGGTCAAGCGGAGGTCAATGAGCAGTTCTTC. It translates to CASSFIGQAEVNEQFF.

This clone came up a few times. The CDR3 DNA reads as TGCGCCAGCAGCTTGGCCCCCGACAGGGTCTACGAGCAGTACTTC. Translating gives CASSLAPDRVYEQYF. The rearrangement uses TRBV5-1 and TRBJ2-7; TRBD1 agrees at 7 bases. Unmatched junction bases numbered 6, after V lost 0 bases and J lost 3 bases. The CDR3 spans 15 residues. Germline CDR1 reads SGHRS; CDR2 reads YFSETQ.

This rearrangement joins TRBV18 to TRBJ2-7; D is possibly TRBD1 (6 bases). Trimming cost V 6 bases and J 2 bases, with 14 bases left between them. The CDR3 loop spans 14 amino acids. Per germline, CDR1 KGHSH and CDR2 LQKENI. The CDR3 sequence: CASSHPQGPYEQYF. Written as DNA, the CDR3 is TGTGCCAGCTCCCACCCCCAGGGGCCCTACGAGCAGTACTTC.

The rearrangement uses TRBV5-4 and TRBJ2-5, with D maybe TRBD1 (5 bases). The CDR3 covers 15 residues. Trimming removed 5 bases from V and 2 bases from J, with 16 bases in between. Germline V gene lookup returns CDR1 SGHNT and CDR2 YYREEE (reference sequence). Here the CDR3 reads CASSRVTGEQETQYF. CDR3 DNA sequence: TGTGCCAGCAGTAGGGTAACAGGTGAACAAGAGACCCAGTACTTC.

The rearrangement joins TRBV7-6 to TRBJ2-2; 13 bases agree with TRBD2. The CDR3 loop spans 19 amino acids. V shed 4 bases and J 0 bases; nucleotides not matched to a gene: 8. Germline-derived CDR1 and CDR2 are SGHVS and FNYEAQ. CDR3 nucleotide sequence: TGTGCCAGCAGCTCGGGACTAGCGGGACACATGTCGAACACCGGGGAGCTGTTTTTT. Translated, it gives CASSSGLAGHMSNTGELFF.

The V gene is TRBV10-3, the J gene TRBJ1-2; D remains unclear. Trimming stripped 10 bases from V and 7 bases from J, with 16 bases between. The CDR3 runs to 12 residues. Per germline, CDR1 ENHRY and CDR2 SYGVKD. The CDR3 sequence: CATVSPPGGYTF. The DNA for the CDR3 is TGTGCCACAGTGTCGCCACCGGGTGGCTACACCTTC.

V usage is TRBV25-1 and J usage is TRBJ1-1; 12 nucleotides match TRBD1. The V gene's germline CDR1 is MGHDK and CDR2 SYGVNS. V was clipped by 6 bases and J by 6 bases; unmatched bases: 5. This CDR3 is built from 14 residues. CDR3 protein: CASRPGQGAAEAFF. Written as DNA, the CDR3 is TGTGCCAGCAGACCGGGACAGGGGGCCGCTGAAGCTTTCTTT. The variable domain in full, completed from reference TRBV25-1 and TRBJ1-1, reads EADIYQTPRYLVIGTGKKITLECSQTMGHDKMYWYQQDPGMELHLIHYSYGVNSTEKGDLSSESTVSRIRTEHFPLTLESARPSHTSQYLCASRPGQGAAEAFFGQGTRLTVV.

V usage is TRBV28 and J usage is TRBJ1-3; 10 bases are shared with TRBD1. The CDR3 spans 16 residues. The germline V gene encodes CDR1 MDHEN and CDR2 SYDVKM. Germline trimming cut 5 bases from V and 9 bases from J; bases unmatched to any gene: 13. CDR3 nucleotides: TGTGCCAGCAGTGGTGACAGGGGGCTAATGAGGGGCACCATATATTTT. The encoded protein is CASSGDRGLMRGTIYF.

The CDR3 DNA reads as TGTGCCAGCAGTTTATTCGGACAACCCTGGGGAAACATTCAGTACTTC. Encoded protein: CASSLFGQPWGNIQYF. The chain recombines TRBV28 with TRBJ2-4, with D perhaps TRBD1 (5 bases). The CDR3 is 16 residues long. Trimming cost V 1 base and J 6 bases, with 16 bases left between them. CDR1 and CDR2 (germline): MDHEN, SYDVKM.